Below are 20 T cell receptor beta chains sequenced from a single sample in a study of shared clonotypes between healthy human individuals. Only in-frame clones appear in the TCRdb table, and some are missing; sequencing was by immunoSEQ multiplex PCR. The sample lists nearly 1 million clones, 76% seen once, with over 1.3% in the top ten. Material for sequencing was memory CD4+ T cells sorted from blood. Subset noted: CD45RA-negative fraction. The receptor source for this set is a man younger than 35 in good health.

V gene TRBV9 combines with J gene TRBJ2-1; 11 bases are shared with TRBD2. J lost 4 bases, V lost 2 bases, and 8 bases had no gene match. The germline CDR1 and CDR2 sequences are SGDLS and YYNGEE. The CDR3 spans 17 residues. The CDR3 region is CASSVSSGRAGYNEQFF. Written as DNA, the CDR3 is TGTGCCAGCAGCGTGAGTAGCGGGAGGGCGGGATACAATGAGCAGTTCTTC.

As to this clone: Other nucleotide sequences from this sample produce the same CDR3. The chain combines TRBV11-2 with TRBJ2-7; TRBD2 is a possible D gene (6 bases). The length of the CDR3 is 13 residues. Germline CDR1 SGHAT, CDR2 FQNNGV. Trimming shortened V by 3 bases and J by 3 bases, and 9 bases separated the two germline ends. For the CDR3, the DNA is TGTGCCAGCAGCTTGGGACTTGTCTACGAGCAGTACTTC. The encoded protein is CASSLGLVYEQYF. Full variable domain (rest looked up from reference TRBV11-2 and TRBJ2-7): EAGVAQSPRYKIIEKRQSVAFWCNPISGHATLYWYQQILGQGPKLLIQFQNNGVVDDSQLPKDRFSAERLKGVDSTLKIQPAKLEDSAVYLCASSLGLVYEQYFGPGTRLTVT.

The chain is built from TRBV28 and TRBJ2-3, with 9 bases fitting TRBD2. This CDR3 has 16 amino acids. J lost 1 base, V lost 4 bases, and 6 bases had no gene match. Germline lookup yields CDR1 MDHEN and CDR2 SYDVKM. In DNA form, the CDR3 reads TGTGCCAGCAGTTCTAGCGGGGAGCGGGGCACAGATACGCAGTATTTT. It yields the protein CASSSSGERGTDTQYF.

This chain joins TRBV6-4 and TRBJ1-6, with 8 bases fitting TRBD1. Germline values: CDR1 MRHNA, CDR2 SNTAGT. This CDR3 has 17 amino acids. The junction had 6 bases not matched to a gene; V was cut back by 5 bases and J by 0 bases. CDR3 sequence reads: CASSNSGGSSYNSPLHF. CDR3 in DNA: TGTGCCAGCAGTAATTCAGGGGGCAGCTCCTATAATTCACCCCTCCACTTT.

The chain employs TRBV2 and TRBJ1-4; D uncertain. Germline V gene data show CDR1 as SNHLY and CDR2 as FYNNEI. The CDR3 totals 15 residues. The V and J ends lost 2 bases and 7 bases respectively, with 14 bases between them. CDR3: CASSETPGLGEKLFF. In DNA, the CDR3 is TGTGCCAGCAGTGAAACCCCGGGTCTGGGTGAAAAACTGTTTTTT.

As DNA, the CDR3 is TGTGCCAGCAGTACAGGGACAGATACGCAGTATTTT. Encoded protein: CASSTGTDTQYF. The V gene is TRBV28, the J gene TRBJ2-3; D possibly corresponds to TRBD1 (6 bases). The CDR3 is 12 amino acids. Germline-derived CDR1 and CDR2 are MDHEN and SYDVKM. V was shortened by 5 bases and J by 3 bases, with 6 bases between the two germline ends. Based on the CDR3 plus reference TRBV28 and TRBJ2-3, the full variable domain is DVKVTQSSRYLVKRTGEKVFLECVQDMDHENMFWYRQDPGLGLRLIYFSYDVKMKEKGDIPEGYSVSREKKERFSLILESASTNQTSMYLCASSTGTDTQYFGPGTRLTVL.

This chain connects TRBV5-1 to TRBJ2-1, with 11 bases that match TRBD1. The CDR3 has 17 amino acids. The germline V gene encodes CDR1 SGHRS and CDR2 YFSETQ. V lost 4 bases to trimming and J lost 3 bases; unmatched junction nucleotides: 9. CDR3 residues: CASSVGTGGNLYNEQFF. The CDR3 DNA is TGCGCCAGCAGCGTCGGGACAGGGGGGAACCTCTACAATGAGCAGTTCTTC. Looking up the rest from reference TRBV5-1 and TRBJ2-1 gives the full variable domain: KAGVTQTPRYLIKTRGQQVTLSCSPISGHRSVSWYQQTPGQGLQFLFEYFSETQRNKGNFPGRFSGRQFSNSRSEMNVSTLELGDSALYLCASSVGTGGNLYNEQFFGPGTRLTVL.

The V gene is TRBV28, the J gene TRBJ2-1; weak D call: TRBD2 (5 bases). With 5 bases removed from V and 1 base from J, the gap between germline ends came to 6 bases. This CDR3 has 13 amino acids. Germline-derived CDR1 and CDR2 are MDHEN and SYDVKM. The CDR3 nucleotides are TGTGCCAGCAGTAGCGGTTCCTACAATGAGCAGTTCTTC. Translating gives CASSSGSYNEQFF.

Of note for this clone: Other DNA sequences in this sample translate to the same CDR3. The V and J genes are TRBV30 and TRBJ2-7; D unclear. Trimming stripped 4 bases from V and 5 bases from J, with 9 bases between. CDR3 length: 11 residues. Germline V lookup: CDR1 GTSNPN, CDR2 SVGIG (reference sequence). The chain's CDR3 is CAWTGRDEQYF. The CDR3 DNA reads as TGTGCCTGGACAGGTAGGGACGAGCAGTACTTC.

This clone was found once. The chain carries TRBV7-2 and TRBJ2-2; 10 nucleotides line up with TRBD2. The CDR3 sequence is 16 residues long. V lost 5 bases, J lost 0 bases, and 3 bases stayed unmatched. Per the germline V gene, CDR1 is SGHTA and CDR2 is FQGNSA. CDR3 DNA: TGTGCCAGCAGCCCTCTAGCGGGAGCGAACACCGGGGAGCTGTTTTTT. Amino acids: CASSPLAGANTGELFF.

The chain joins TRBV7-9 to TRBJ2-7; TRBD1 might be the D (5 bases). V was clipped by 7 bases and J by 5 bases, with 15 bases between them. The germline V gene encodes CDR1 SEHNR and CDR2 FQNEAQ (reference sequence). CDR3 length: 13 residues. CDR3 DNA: TGTGCCAGCATACTCGTAGGGGCCAACGAGCAGTACTTC. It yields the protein CASILVGANEQYF.

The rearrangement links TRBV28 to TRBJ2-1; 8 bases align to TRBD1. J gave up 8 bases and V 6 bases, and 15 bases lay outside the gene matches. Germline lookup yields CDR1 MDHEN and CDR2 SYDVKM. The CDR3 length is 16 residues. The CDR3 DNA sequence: TGTGCCAGCAGATCGCAAGGGGGACAGGACAACCATGAGCAGTTCTTC. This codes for CASRSQGGQDNHEQFF.

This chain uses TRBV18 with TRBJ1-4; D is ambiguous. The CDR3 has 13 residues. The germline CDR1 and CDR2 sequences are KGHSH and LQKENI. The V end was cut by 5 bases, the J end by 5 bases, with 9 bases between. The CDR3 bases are TGTGCCAGCTCAAGGAGTGTGAATGAAAAACTGTTTTTT. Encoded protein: CASSRSVNEKLFF.

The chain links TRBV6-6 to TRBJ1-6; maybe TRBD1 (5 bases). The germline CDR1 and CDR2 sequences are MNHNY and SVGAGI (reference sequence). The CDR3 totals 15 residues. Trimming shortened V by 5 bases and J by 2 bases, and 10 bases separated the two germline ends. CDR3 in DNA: TGTGCCAGCAGTGCGACAGACCCCTATAATTCACCCCTCCACTTT. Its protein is CASSATDPYNSPLHF.

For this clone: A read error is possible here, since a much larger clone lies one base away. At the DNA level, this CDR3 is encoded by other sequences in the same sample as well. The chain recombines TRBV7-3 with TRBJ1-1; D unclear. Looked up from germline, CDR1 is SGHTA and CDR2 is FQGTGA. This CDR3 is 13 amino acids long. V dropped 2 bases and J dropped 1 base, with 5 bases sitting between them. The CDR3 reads CASSLQGNTEAFF. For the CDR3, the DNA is TGTGCCAGCAGCTTACAAGGGAACACTGAAGCTTTCTTT.

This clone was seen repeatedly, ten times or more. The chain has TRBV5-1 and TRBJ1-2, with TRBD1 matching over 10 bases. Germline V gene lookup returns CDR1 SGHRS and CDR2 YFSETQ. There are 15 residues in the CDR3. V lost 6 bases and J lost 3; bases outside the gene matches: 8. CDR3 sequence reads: CASTLRTGGDYGYTF. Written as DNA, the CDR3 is TGCGCCAGCACCCTCAGGACAGGGGGGGACTATGGCTACACCTTC.

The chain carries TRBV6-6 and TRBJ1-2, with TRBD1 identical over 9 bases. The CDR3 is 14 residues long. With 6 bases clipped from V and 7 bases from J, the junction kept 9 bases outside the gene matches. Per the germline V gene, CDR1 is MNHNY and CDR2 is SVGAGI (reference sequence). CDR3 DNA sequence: TGTGCCAGCAGGCGTCCGGGACAGGGATTTGGCTACACCTTC. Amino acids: CASRRPGQGFGYTF.

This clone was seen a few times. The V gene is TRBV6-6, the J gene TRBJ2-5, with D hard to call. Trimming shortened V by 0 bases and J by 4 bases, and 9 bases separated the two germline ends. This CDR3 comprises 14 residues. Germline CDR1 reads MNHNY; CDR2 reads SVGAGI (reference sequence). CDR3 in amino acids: CASSYSHMRETQYF. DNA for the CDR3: TGTGCCAGCAGTTACTCCCATATGAGAGAGACCCAGTACTTC.

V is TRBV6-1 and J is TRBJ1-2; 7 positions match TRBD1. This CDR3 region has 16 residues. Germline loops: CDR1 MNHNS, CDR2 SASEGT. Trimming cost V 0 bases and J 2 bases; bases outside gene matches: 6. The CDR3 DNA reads TGTGCCAGCAGTGAAGCTACCGGGACAGCCAACTATGGCTACACCTTC. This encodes CASSEATGTANYGYTF.

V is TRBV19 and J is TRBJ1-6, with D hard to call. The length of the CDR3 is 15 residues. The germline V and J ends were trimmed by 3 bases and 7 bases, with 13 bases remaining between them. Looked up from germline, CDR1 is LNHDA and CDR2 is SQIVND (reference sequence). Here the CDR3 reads CASSIAAGLNSPLHF. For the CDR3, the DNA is TGTGCCAGTAGTATTGCCGCCGGATTAAATTCACCCCTCCACTTT.